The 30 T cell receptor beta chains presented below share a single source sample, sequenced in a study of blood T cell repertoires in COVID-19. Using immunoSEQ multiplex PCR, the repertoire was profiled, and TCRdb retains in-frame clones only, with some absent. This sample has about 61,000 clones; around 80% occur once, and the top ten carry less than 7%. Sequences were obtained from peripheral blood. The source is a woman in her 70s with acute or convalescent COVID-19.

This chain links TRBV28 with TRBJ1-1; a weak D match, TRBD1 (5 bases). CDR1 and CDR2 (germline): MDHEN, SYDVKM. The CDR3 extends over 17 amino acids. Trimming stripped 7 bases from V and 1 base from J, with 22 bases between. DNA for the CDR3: TGTGCCAGCAATGTTGGGGGGATGAGGAGTGCGAACACTGAAGCTTTCTTT. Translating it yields CASNVGGMRSANTEAFF.

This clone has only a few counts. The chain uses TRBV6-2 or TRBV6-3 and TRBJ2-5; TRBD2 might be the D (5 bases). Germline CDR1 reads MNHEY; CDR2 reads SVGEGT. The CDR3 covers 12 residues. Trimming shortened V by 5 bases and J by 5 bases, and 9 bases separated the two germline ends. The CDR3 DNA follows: TGTGCCAGCAGTCCCCTAGCCGAGACCCAGTACTTC. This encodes CASSPLAETQYF.

The CDR3 is CASSLSTSGAVEQFF. CDR3 bases: TGTGCCAGCAGCTTATCGACTAGCGGGGCTGTTGAGCAGTTCTTC. This chain joins TRBV7-8 and TRBJ2-1; 11 positions agree with TRBD2. CDR1 and CDR2 from the germline V gene are SGHVS and FQNEAQ. J was trimmed by 9 bases and V by 2 bases; bases with no gene match: 6. This CDR3 contains 15 residues.

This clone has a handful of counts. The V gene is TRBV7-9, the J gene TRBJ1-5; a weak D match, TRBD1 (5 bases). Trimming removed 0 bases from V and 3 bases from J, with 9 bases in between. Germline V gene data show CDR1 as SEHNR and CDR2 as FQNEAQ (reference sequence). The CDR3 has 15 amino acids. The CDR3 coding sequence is TGTGCCAGCAGCTTAGCCCAGGGCCCCAATCAGCCCCAGCATTTT. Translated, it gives CASSLAQGPNQPQHF.

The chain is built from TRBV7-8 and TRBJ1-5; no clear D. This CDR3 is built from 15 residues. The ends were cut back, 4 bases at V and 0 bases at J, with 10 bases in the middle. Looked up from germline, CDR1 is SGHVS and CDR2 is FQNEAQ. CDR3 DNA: TGTGCCAGCAGCTCCTCGTCCGGTAGCAATCAGCCCCAGCATTTT. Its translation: CASSSSSGSNQPQHF.

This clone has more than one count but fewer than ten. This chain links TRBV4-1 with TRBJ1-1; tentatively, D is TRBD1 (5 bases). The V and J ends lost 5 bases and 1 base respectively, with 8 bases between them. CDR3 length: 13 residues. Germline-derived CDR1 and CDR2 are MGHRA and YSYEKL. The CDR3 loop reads CASSKTANTEAFF. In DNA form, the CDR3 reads TGCGCCAGCAGCAAGACAGCGAACACTGAAGCTTTCTTT.

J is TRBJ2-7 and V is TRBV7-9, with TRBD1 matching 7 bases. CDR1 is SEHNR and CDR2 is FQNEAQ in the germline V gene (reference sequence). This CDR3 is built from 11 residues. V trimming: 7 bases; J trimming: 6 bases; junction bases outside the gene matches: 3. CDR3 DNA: TGTGCCAGCACCCGACAGGGCGAGCAGTACTTC. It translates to CASTRQGEQYF.

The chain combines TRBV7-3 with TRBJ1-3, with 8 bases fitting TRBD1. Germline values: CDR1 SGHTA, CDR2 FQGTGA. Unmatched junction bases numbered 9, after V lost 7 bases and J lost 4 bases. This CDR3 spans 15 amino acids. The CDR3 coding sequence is TGTGCCAGCAATCCGACAGGGGTCGCCGGAAACACCATATATTTT. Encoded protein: CASNPTGVAGNTIYF.

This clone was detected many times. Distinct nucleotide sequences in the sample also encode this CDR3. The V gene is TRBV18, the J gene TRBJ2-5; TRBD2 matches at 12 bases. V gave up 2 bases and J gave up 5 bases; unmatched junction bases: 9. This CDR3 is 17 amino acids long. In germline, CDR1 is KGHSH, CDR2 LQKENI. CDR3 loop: CASSPSSGGASGETQYF. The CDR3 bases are TGTGCCAGCTCACCATCTAGCGGGGGGGCCTCCGGTGAGACCCAGTACTTC. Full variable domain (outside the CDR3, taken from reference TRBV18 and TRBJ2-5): NAGVMQNPRHLVRRRGQEARLRCSPMKGHSHVYWYRQLPEEGLKFMVYLQKENIIDESGMPKERFSAEFPKEGPSILRIQQVVRGDSAAYFCASSPSSGGASGETQYFGPGTRLLVL.

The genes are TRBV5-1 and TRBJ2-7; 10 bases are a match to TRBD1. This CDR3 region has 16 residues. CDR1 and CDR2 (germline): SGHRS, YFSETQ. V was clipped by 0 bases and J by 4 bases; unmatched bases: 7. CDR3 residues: CASSLGPGQGFYEQYF. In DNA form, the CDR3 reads TGCGCCAGCAGCTTGGGACCGGGACAGGGGTTTTACGAGCAGTACTTC.

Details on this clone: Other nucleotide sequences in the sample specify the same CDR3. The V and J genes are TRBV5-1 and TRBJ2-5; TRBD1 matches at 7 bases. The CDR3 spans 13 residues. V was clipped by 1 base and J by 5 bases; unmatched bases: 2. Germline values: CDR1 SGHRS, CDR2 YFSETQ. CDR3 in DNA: TGCGCCAGCAGCTTGAACAGGGGCGAGACCCAGTACTTC. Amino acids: CASSLNRGETQYF.

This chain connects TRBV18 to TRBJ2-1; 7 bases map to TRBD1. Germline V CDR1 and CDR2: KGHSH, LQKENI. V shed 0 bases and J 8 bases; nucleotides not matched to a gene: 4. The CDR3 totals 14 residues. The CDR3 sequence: CASSPPGQGDEQFF. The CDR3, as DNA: TGTGCCAGCTCACCACCGGGTCAGGGGGATGAGCAGTTCTTC.

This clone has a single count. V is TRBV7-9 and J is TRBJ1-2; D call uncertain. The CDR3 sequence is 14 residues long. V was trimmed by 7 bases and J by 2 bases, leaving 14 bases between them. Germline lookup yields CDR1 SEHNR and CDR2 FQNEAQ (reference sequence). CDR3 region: CASTPFSLNYGYTF. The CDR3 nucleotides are TGTGCCAGCACCCCCTTCTCACTGAACTATGGCTACACCTTC. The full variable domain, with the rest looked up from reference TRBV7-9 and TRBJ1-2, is DTGVSQNPRHKITKRGQNVTFRCDPISEHNRLYWYRQTLGQGPEFLTYFQNEAQLEKSRLLSDRFSAERPKGSFSTLEIQRTEQGDSAMYLCASTPFSLNYGYTFGSGTRLTVV.

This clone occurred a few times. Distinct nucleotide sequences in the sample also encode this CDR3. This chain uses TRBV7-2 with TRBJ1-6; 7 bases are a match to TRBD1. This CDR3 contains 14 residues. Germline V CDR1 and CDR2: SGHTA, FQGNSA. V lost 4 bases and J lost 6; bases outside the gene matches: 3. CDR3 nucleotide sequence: TGTGCCAGCAGCTACCGGGACAGTAATTCACCCCTCCACTTT. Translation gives CASSYRDSNSPLHF.

CDR3 DNA sequence: TGTGCCAGCAGCTACCCAGCGGGCCGGAGCACAGATACGCAGTATTTT. Its translation: CASSYPAGRSTDTQYF. The gene calls are TRBV7-8 and TRBJ2-3; a possible D gene is TRBD2 (6 bases). V shed 4 bases and J shed 0 bases, with 14 bases lying between them. CDR1 is SGHVS, CDR2 FQNEAQ, per germline. The CDR3 covers 16 residues.

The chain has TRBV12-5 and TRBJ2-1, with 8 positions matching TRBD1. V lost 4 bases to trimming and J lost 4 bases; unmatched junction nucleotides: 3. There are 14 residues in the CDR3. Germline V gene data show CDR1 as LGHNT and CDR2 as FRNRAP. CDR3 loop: CASGWTGWYNEQFF. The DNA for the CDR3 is TGTGCTAGTGGTTGGACAGGGTGGTACAATGAGCAGTTCTTC.

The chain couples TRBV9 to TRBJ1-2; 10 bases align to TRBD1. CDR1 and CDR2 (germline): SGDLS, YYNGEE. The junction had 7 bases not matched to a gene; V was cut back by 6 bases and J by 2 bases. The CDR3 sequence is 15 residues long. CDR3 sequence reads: CASTLGDRGNYGYTF. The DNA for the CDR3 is TGTGCCAGCACCCTGGGGGACAGGGGCAACTATGGCTACACCTTC.

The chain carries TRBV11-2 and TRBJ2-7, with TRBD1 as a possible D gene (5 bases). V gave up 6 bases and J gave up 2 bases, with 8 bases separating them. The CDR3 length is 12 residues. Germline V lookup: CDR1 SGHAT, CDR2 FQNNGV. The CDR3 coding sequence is TGTGCCAGCAGACAGGTTACCTACGAGCAGTACTTC. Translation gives CASRQVTYEQYF.

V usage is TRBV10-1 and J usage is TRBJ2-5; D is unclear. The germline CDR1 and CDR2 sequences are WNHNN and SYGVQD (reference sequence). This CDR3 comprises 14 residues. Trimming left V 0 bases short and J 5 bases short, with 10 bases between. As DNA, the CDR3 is TGCGCCAGCAGTGAGTCTGGAGCTAGGGAGACCCAGTACTTC. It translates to CASSESGARETQYF.

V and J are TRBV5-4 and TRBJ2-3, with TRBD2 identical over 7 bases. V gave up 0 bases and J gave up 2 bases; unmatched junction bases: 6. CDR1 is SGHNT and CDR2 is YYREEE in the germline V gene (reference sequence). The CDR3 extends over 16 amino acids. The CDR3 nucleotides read TGTGCCAGCAGCTTGGGCAGGCGGGGGACCACAGATACGCAGTATTTT. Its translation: CASSLGRRGTTDTQYF.

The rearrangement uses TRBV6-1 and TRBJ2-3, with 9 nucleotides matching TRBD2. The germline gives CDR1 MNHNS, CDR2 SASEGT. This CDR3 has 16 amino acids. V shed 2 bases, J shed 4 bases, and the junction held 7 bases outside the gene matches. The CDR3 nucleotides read TGTGCCAGCAGTGAAAGGCTAGCGGGGTTTTCAGATACGCAGTATTTT. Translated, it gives CASSERLAGFSDTQYF.

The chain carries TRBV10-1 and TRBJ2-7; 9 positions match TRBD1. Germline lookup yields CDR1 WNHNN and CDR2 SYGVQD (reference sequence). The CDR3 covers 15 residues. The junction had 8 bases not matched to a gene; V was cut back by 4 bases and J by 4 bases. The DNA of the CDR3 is TGCGCCAGCAGTGCTTCGGGACAGGGAGGGTACGAGCAGTACTTC. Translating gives CASSASGQGGYEQYF.

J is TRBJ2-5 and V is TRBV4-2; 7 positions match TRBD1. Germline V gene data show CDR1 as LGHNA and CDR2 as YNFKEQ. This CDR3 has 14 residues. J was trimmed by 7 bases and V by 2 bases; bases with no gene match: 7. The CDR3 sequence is CASSQRQGLWTQYF. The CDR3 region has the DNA TGTGCCAGCAGCCAACGACAGGGCCTCTGGACCCAGTACTTC.

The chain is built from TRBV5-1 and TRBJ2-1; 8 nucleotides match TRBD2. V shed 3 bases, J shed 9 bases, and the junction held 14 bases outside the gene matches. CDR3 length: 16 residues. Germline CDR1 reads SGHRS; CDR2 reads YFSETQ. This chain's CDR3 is CASSWDSAGGLSEQFF. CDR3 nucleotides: TGCGCCAGCAGCTGGGACTCGGCGGGGGGCCTTAGTGAGCAGTTCTTC. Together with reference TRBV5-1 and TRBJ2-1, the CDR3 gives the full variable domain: KAGVTQTPRYLIKTRGQQVTLSCSPISGHRSVSWYQQTPGQGLQFLFEYFSETQRNKGNFPGRFSGRQFSNSRSEMNVSTLELGDSALYLCASSWDSAGGLSEQFFGPGTRLTVL.

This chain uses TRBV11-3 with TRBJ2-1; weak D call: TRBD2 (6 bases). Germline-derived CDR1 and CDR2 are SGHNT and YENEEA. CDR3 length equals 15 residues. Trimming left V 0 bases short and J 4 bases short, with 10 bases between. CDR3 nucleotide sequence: TGTGCCAGCAGCTTAGATTCGGCGGGGTACAATGAGCAGTTCTTC. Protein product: CASSLDSAGYNEQFF.

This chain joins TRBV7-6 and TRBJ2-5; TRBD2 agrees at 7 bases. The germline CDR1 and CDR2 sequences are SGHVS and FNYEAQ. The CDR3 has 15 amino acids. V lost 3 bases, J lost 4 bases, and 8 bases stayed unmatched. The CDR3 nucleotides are TGTGCCAGCAGCTTGTCTCGGGGGGATGGAGAGACCCAGTACTTC. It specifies CASSLSRGDGETQYF.

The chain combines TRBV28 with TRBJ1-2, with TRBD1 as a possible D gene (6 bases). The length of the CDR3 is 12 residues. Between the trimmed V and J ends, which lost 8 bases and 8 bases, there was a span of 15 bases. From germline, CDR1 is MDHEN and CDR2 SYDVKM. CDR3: CASGLNREGYTF. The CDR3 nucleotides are TGTGCCAGCGGGCTAAACAGGGAGGGCTACACCTTC.

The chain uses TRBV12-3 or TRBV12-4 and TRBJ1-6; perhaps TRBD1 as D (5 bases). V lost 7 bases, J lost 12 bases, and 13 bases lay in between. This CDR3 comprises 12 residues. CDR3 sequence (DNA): TGTGCCAGCAAAGAAACAGGCAAACCCCTCCACTTT. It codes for CASKETGKPLHF.

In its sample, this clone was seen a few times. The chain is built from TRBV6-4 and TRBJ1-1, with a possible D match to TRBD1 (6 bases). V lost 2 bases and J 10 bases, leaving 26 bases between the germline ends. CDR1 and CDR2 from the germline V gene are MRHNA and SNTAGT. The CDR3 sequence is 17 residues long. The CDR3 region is CASSDAPGQKVGVSAFF. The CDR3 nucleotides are TGTGCCAGCAGTGACGCCCCGGGACAAAAGGTCGGTGTCTCAGCTTTCTTT.

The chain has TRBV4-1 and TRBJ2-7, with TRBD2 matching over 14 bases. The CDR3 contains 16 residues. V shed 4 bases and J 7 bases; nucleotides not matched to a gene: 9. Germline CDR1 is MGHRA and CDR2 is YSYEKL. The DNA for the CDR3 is TGCGCCAGCAGCCCCCCTAGACTAGCGGGGGGGGGAGAGCAGTACTTC. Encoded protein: CASSPPRLAGGGEQYF.